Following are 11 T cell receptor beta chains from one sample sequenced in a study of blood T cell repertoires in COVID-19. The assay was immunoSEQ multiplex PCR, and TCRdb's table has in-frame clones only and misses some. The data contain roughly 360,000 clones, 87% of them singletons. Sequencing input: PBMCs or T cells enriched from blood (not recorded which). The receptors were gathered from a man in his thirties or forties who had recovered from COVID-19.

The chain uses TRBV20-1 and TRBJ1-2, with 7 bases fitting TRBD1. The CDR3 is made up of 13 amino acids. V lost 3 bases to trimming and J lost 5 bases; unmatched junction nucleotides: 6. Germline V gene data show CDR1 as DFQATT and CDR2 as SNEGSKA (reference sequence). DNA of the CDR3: TGCAGTGCTAGTGACAGGGTACGGTATGGCTACACCTTC. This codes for CSASDRVRYGYTF.

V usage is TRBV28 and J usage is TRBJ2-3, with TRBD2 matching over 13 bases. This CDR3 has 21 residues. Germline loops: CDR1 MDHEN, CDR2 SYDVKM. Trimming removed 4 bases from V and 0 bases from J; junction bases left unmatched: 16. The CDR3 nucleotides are TGTGCCAGCAGTTCCTTCACGGGACTAGCGGGGCTACAAAGAAGCACAGATACGCAGTATTTT. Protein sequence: CASSSFTGLAGLQRSTDTQYF.

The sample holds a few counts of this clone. The DNA of the CDR3 is TGTGCCAGCAGCCCTCGGACAAGTTTGACTGAAGCTTTCTTT. It yields the protein CASSPRTSLTEAFF. The V and J genes are TRBV9 and TRBJ1-1; a weak D match, TRBD1 (5 bases). Germline CDR1 is SGDLS and CDR2 is YYNGEE. This CDR3 has 14 amino acids. Between the trimmed V and J ends, which lost 4 bases and 5 bases, there was a span of 15 bases.

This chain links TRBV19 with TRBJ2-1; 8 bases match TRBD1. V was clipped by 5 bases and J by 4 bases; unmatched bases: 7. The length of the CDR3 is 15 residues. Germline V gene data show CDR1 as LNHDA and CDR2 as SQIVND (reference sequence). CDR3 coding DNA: TGTGCCAGTAGTTACTCCGGGACAGGTTACAATGAGCAGTTCTTC. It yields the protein CASSYSGTGYNEQFF.

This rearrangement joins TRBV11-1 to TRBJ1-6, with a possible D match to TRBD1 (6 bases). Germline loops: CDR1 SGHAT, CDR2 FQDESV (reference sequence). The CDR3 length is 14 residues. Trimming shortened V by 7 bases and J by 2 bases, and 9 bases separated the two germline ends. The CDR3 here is CASKGGAYNSPLHF. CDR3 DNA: TGTGCCAGCAAAGGGGGGGCCTATAATTCACCCCTCCACTTT. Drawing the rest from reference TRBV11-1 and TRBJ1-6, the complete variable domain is EAEVAQSPRYKITEKSQAVAFWCDPISGHATLYWYRQILGQGPELLVQFQDESVVDDSQLPKDRFSAERLKGVDSTLKIQPAELGDSAMYLCASKGGAYNSPLHFGNGTRLTVT.

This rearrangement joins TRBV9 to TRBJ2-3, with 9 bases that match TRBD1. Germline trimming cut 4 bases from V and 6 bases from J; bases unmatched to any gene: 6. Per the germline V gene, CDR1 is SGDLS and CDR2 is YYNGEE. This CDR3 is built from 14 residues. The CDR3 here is CASSSRQGVDTQYF. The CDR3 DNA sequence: TGTGCCAGCAGCTCAAGACAGGGGGTCGATACGCAGTATTTT.

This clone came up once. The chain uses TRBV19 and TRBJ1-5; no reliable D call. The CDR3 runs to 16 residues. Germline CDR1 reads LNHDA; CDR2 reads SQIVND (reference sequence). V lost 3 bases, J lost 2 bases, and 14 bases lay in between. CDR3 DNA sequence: TGTGCCAGTAGTATGGGGTCTTTCGGGGGCAATCAGCCCCAGCATTTT. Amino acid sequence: CASSMGSFGGNQPQHF.

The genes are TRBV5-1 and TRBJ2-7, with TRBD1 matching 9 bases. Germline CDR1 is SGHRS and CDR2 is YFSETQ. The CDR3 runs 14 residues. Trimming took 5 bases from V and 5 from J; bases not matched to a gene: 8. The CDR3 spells CASSWEQGANEQYF. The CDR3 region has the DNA TGCGCCAGCAGTTGGGAACAGGGGGCGAACGAGCAGTACTTC. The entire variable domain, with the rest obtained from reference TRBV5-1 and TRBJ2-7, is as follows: KAGVTQTPRYLIKTRGQQVTLSCSPISGHRSVSWYQQTPGQGLQFLFEYFSETQRNKGNFPGRFSGRQFSNSRSEMNVSTLELGDSALYLCASSWEQGANEQYFGPGTRLTVT.

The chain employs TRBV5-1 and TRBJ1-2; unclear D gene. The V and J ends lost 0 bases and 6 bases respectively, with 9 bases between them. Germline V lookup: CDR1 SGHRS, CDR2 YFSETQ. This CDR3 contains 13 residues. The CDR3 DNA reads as TGCGCCAGCAGCTTGGACAGAGTAGATGGCTACACCTTC. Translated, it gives CASSLDRVDGYTF. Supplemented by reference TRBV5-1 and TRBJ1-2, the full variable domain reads KAGVTQTPRYLIKTRGQQVTLSCSPISGHRSVSWYQQTPGQGLQFLFEYFSETQRNKGNFPGRFSGRQFSNSRSEMNVSTLELGDSALYLCASSLDRVDGYTFGSGTRLTVV.

The CDR3 DNA follows: TGTGCCAGCAGCCCGGGGACAGGGGGCTACTCTGGTGAAGCTTTCTTT. It specifies CASSPGTGGYSGEAFF. The chain employs TRBV5-6 and TRBJ1-1, with 12 bases aligning to TRBD1. Germline trimming cut 4 bases from V and 7 bases from J; bases unmatched to any gene: 11. CDR1 and CDR2 (germline): SGHDT, YYEEEE. The CDR3 spans 16 residues.

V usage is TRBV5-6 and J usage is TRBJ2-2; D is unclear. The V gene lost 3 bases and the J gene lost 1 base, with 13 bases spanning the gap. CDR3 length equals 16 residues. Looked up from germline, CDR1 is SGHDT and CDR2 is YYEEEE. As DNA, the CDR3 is TGTGCCAGCAGCTGGGTGATGGGCCGGAACACCGGGGAGCTGTTTTTT. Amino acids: CASSWVMGRNTGELFF.